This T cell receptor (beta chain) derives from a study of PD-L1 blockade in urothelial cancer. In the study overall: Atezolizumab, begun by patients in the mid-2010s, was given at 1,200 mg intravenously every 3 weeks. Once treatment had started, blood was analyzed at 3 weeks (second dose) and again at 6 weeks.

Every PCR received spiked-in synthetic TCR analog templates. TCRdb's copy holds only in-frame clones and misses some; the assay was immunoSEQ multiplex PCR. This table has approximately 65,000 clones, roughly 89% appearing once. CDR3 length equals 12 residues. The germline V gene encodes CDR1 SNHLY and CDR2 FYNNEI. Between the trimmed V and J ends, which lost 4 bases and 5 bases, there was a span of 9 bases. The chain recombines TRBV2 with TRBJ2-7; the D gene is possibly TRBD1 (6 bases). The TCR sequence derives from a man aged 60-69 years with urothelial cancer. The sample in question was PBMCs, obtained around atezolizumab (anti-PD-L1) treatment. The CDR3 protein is CASSGWGHEQYF. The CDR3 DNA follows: TGTGCCAGCAGTGGATGGGGGCACGAGCAGTACTTC.